This T cell receptor beta chain originates from a study of T cells in localized non-small cell lung cancer. Notes on the study in general: Heterogeneity cannot be ruled out, as sequencing used one tumor region only. Uninvolved adjacent lung showed higher T cell clonality than tumor. Researchers found a median approximately 53 of the top 100 tumor clones in adjacent lung.

Clones were read by immunoSEQ multiplex PCR, and TCRdb kept only the in-frame ones, dropping some. The profile shows 70,000 to 95,000 clones, approximately 91% of them singletons. The CDR3 is 13 amino acids. The germline gives CDR1 SNHLY, CDR2 FYNNEI. J gave up 7 bases and V 9 bases, and 5 bases lay outside the gene matches. As to this clone: Its target is not known.

The source was PBMCs, collected before any cancer treatment. V gene TRBV2 combines with J gene TRBJ2-5; 13 nucleotides line up with TRBD2. The source is a woman aged 35 to 70 with stage II squamous cell lung carcinoma. CDR3 nucleotides: TGTGCCAGTGGGACTAGCGGGGCCCCGACCCAGTACTTC. As protein: CASGTSGAPTQYF.